This TCR beta chain came from a study of T-cell memory formation after mild COVID-19 (dated by TCRdb to the early 2020s). A note on the overall study: TCR sequence clusters from the two donors were largely donor specific. Two young, previously healthy adult volunteers, one female and one male, were included in the cohort. In two donors, T-cell clones that expanded and contracted after mild COVID-19 were tracked by sequencing TCRalpha and TCRbeta repertoires over time.

Sequencing used an Illumina NovaSeq 6000. Using 5'RACE with constant-segment primers, TCRalpha and TCRbeta cDNA libraries were constructed, with sample barcodes and unique molecular identifiers added in the process. Trizol reagent was used to extract RNA from every sample. The libraries were amplified in two PCR steps, and the second step added a second sample barcode and Illumina TruSeq adapters. The libraries were sequenced on an Illumina NovaSeq using 2 x 150 bp paired-end reads. As for the original processing: Reads were demultiplexed and collapsed into UMI-guided consensus sequences with migec v1.2.7. Using mixcr v2.1.11, UMI consensuses were aligned to TRA and TRB V and J templates and then assembled into clonotypes. Clonotypes were classified as expanded or contracted when called significant by both edgeR and NoisET, with noise models trained on biological replicates. For edgeR calls, the thresholds were a false discovery rate-adjusted p below 0.01 and a log2 fold-change of 1. As an exploratory analysis of dynamics, max-normalized trajectories of the 1000 most abundant clonotypes were examined with PCA combined with hierarchical clustering. Separately sequenced CD4+ and CD8+ repertoires were used to assign a CD4 or CD8 phenotype to each responding clone. TCRdb trimmed the raw reads at Q25, called clones with MiXCR and kept productive beta chains. Identical CDR3 proteins give one entry, which carries the most common genes and DNA. Here the V and J calls rest on TCRdb's processing, not on the authors' analysis. The sample contains around 250,000 distinct CDR3 sequences, around 16% of them found a single time. Around 23% of the sample is taken by the ten largest.

Broader findings and caveats from the paper: The study covered only two mild cases, and larger cohorts including severe cases with pre-infection samples were considered necessary. Contracting CD4+ clones turned up mainly in the CM and EM memory subsets, whereas EMRA was where CD8+ clones were enriched. Some responding clones were detected in pre-infection memory, which suggested that pre-existing cross-reactive memory T cells had joined the SARS-CoV-2 response. The second-wave clones that peaked on day 37 were not confirmed to be SARS-CoV-2 specific. Balanced CD4/CD8 phenotypes were observed for clones contracting from day 15 to 85, whereas a bias towards CD4+ was observed for a second wave of clones expanding from day 15 to 37.

Concerning this clonotype itself: It has no known antigen specificity. Base qualities are not at hand, and no much larger clone is one base apart.

From its cysteine to its phenylalanine, the CDR3 spans 14 amino acids. The only DNA kept is the CDR3, 42 bases in frame from the first base. CDR1 and CDR2 are read off the germline V gene as SGHRS and YFSETQ. V is shortened by 0 bases, J by 5 bases, and the region joining them spans 11 bases. Ficoll-Paque density gradient centrifugation was the method used to isolate PBMCs. Recombination joined TRBV5-1 with TRBJ1-1, with the D gene uncertain. The clonotype was recovered from a man aged 18 to 29 who had mild COVID-19 (a few samples of this study predate the infection). The sample titles of this study are shuffled in the database, so cell type and time point are left out; the donor was told from shared clones. Specimen: PBMCs or a T cell subset sorted from them (not recorded which). This receptor has the CDR3 CASSLAGRETEAFF. In nucleotides, the sequence is TGCGCCAGCAGCTTGGCCGGAAGAGAAACTGAAGCTTTCTTT.